This T cell receptor beta chain came from a study of cytomegalovirus exposure and HLA in healthy donors. The PCR made use of 60 Vbeta and 13 Jbeta primers. The assay was immunoSEQ multiplex PCR, and TCRdb's table has in-frame clones only and misses some. The top ten clones hold less than 9% of a sample with 170,000 or so clones, 75% to 85% of them seen once. About this clone: The antigen is not known.

Study-level points and caveats: Among CMV-associated TCR beta chains, most appeared HLA-restricted in a later analysis.

With 4 bases clipped from V and 9 bases from J, the junction kept 13 bases outside the gene matches. CDR1 SGHNT and CDR2 YYREEE come from the germline V gene (reference sequence). This CDR3 is 16 amino acids long. The material sequenced was PBMCs. The receptor comes from a man aged 25-45 years in good health and CMV-seropositive. The gene calls are TRBV5-4 and TRBJ1-6; TRBD1 agrees at 7 bases. For the CDR3, the DNA is TGTGCCAGCAGCCGAGTCCCGGACAGGCTGGGTTCACCCCTCCACTTT. Residues: CASSRVPDRLGSPLHF.